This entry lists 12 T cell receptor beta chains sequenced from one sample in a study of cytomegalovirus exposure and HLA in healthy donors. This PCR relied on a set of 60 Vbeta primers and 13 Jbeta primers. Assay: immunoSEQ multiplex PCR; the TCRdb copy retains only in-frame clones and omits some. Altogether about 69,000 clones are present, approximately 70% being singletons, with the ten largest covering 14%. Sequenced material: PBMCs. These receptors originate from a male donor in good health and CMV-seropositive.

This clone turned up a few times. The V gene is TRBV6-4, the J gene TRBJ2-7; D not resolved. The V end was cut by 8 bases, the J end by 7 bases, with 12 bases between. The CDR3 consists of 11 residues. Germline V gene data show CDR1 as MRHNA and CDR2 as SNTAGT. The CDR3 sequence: CASRYEREQYF. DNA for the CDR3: TGTGCCAGCCGATACGAGAGGGAGCAGTACTTC.

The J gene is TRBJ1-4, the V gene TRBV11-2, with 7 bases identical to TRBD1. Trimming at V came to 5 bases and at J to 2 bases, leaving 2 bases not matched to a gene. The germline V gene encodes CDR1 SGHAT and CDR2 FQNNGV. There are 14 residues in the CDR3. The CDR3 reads CASSMTGTNEKLFF. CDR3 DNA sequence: TGTGCCAGCAGCATGACAGGGACTAATGAAAAACTGTTTTTT.

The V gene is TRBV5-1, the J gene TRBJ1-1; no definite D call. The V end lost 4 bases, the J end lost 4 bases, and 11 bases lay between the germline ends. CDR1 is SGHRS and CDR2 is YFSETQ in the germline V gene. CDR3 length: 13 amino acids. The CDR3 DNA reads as TGCGCCAGCAGCACCCCGACGGGCACTGAAGCTTTCTTT. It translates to CASSTPTGTEAFF.

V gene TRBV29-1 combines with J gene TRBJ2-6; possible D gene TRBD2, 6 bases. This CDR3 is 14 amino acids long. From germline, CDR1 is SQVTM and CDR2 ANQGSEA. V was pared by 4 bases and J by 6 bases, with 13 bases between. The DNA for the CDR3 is TGCAGCGTTGGGGGGGAGGACCTGGCCAACGTCCTGACTTTC. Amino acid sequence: CSVGGEDLANVLTF.

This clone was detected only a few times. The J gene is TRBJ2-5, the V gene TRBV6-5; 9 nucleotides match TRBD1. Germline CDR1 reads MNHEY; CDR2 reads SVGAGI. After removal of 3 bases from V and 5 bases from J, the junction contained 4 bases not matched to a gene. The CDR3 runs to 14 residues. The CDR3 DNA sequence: TGTGCCAGCAGTTATGGACAGGGGTGGGAGACCCAGTACTTC. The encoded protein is CASSYGQGWETQYF.

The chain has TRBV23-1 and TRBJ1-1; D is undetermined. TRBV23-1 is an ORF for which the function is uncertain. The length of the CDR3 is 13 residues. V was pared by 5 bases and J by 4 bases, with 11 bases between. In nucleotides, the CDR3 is TGCGCCAGCAGTTGTGGTCGCGGCACTGAAGCTTTCTTT. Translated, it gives CASSCGRGTEAFF.

CDR3 sequence: CASSLERGSEKLFF. The CDR3 DNA sequence: TGCGCCAGCAGCTTGGAAAGAGGCTCCGAAAAACTGTTTTTT. This rearrangement joins TRBV5-1 to TRBJ1-4; the D is unclear. The CDR3 extends over 14 amino acids. Germline V gene data show CDR1 as SGHRS and CDR2 as YFSETQ. V gave up 0 bases and J gave up 8 bases, with 11 bases separating them.

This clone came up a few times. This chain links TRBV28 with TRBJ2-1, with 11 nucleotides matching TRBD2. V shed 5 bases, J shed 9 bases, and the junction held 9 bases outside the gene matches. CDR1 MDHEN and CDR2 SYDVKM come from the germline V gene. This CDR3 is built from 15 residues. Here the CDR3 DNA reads TGTGCCAGCAGTCCCTCTAGCGGGAGGACGTTTGAGCAGTTCTTC. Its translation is CASSPSSGRTFEQFF.

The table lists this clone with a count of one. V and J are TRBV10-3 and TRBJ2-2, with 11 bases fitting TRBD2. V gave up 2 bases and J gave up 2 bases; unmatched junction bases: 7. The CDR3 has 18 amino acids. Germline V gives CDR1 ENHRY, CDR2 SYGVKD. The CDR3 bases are TGTGCCATCAGTGAGCCACCGGGACTAGCGGTTAACACCGGGGAGCTGTTTTTT. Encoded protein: CAISEPPGLAVNTGELFF.

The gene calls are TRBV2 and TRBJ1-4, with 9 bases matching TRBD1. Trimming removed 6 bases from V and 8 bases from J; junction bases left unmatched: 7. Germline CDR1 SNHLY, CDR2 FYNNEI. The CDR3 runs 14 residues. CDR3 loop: CASRRQGGIEKLFF. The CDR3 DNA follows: TGTGCCAGCAGGCGACAGGGGGGAATCGAAAAACTGTTTTTT.

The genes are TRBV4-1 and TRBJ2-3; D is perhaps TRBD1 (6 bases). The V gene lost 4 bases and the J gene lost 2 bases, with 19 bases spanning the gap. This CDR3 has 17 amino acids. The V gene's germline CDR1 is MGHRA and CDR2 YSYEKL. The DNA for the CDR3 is TGCGCCAGCAGCCGACAAGAAGGGGGAAGGACCACAGATACGCAGTATTTT. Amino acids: CASSRQEGGRTTDTQYF.

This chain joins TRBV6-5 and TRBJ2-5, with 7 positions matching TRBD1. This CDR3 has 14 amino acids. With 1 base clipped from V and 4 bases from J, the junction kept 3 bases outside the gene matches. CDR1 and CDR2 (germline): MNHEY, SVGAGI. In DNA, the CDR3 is TGTGCCAGCAGTTACTGGGCAGGGGGAGAGACCCAGTACTTC. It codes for CASSYWAGGETQYF.